This T cell receptor beta chain was sequenced during a study of early T cells in non-severe SARS-CoV-2 infection. The overall study: From unsorted whole blood, bulk RNA was sequenced, and the chains remained unpaired. Study-level results: Anti-spike CD8 responses were favored in VDJdb matching, and private and CD4 specificities were missed.

This clonotype came up many times. No antigen is known for it. Individual cDNA molecules carried attached unique molecular identifiers. TCRdb fed the 5' RACE reads into MiXCR, producing one record per CDR3 protein. The table records 74,000 or so distinct CDR3 sequences, 11% of them present only once. There are 13 residues in the CDR3. Unmatched junction bases numbered 4, after V lost 9 bases and J lost 0 bases. Germline CDR1 LNHDA, CDR2 SQIVND (reference sequence). This sequence was found in an adult who was a healthcare worker with PCR-confirmed SARS-CoV-2 infection or an uninfected control (not recorded which). Sequenced sample: whole blood. The chain is built from TRBV19 and TRBJ1-2, with 7 bases fitting TRBD1. In DNA form, the CDR3 reads TGTGCCAGCGGGGACAGAGCTAACTATGGCTACACCTTC. Translation: CASGDRANYGYTF. Supplemented by reference TRBV19 and TRBJ1-2, the full variable domain reads DGGITQSPKYLFRKEGQNVTLSCEQNLNHDAMYWYRQDPGQGLRLIYYSQIVNDFQKGDIAEGYSVSREKKESFPLTVTSAQKNPTAFYLCASGDRANYGYTFGSGTRLTVV.